Listed here are 29 T cell receptor beta chains from one sample, sequenced in a study of T cell repertoires in cytomegalovirus infection. TCRdb reprocessed the reads via MiXCR and lists one record per CDR3 protein. The data contain 510,000 or so distinct CDR3 sequences, around a quarter of them singletons. The sequenced sample was PBMCs. Receptor source: a human donor in good health (CMV status not recorded). Some clones in this sample may be carry-over from other donors' samples.

This clonotype was seen a handful of times. This sequence joins TRBV18 and TRBJ1-3; 7 nucleotides line up with TRBD1. V lost 3 bases, J lost 3 bases, and 14 bases stayed unmatched. The CDR3 has 18 amino acids. Germline values: CDR1 KGHSH, CDR2 LQKENI. DNA for the CDR3: TGTGCCAGCTCACCGACCCTTGGGACAGCAGATAGTGGAAACACCATATATTTT. Protein sequence: CASSPTLGTADSGNTIYF.

This clonotype was detected only a few times. The genes are TRBV5-4 and TRBJ1-4; TRBD1 agrees at 10 bases. With V trimmed by 4 bases and J by 7 bases, 7 bases remained unmatched. The CDR3 has 15 amino acids. Per the germline V gene, CDR1 is SGHNT and CDR2 is YYREEE (reference sequence). CDR3 amino acids: CASSRDRDRGEKLFF. CDR3 nucleotide sequence: TGTGCCAGCAGCCGTGATCGGGACAGGGGTGAAAAACTGTTTTTT.

The table lists this clonotype with a few counts. This chain connects TRBV7-4 to TRBJ1-3; D not resolved. Germline V gives CDR1 SGHVT, CDR2 SQSDAQ. The V end lost 5 bases, the J end lost 0 bases, and 14 bases lay between the germline ends. The CDR3 runs to 16 residues. The CDR3 sequence is CASSPQMRSSGNTIYF. The CDR3 region has the DNA TGTGCCAGCAGCCCCCAGATGCGGAGCTCTGGAAACACCATATATTTT.

This rearrangement joins TRBV11-2 to TRBJ2-5, with D tentatively TRBD2 (5 bases). V lost 6 bases and J 2 bases, leaving 16 bases between the germline ends. The CDR3 loop spans 15 amino acids. In germline, CDR1 is SGHAT, CDR2 FQNNGV. The CDR3: CASRHIAYGQETQYF. In nucleotides, the CDR3 is TGTGCCAGCAGACACATAGCGTACGGGCAAGAGACCCAGTACTTC.

This clonotype was seen a few times. J is TRBJ2-7 and V is TRBV2; 10 bases line up with TRBD2. CDR3 length equals 17 residues. V dropped 5 bases and J dropped 5; count of bases not matched to a gene: 15. Germline V lookup: CDR1 SNHLY, CDR2 FYNNEI. CDR3 nucleotides: TGTGCCAGCAGTTCAATAGCGGGGGGCGCGACTCTAGACGAGCAGTACTTC. Translating it yields CASSSIAGGATLDEQYF.

The V gene is TRBV29-1, the J gene TRBJ2-2, with D perhaps TRBD1 (5 bases). V was pared by 3 bases and J by 2 bases, with 10 bases between. This CDR3 is 14 amino acids long. CDR1 and CDR2 from the germline V gene are SQVTM and ANQGSEA. CDR3 DNA sequence: TGCAGCGTTGATGCAGGGCCAAACACCGGGGAGCTGTTTTTT. It yields the protein CSVDAGPNTGELFF.

This clonotype was counted at least ten times. The rearrangement uses TRBV7-9 and TRBJ2-7; 11 bases are shared with TRBD2. CDR3 length: 15 amino acids. The junction had 7 bases not matched to a gene; V was cut back by 3 bases and J by 6 bases. Germline V lookup: CDR1 SEHNR, CDR2 FQNEAQ (reference sequence). CDR3 DNA: TGTGCCAGCAGCTTTTCCCTAGCGGGAGGCTCCGAGCAGTACTTC. It yields the protein CASSFSLAGGSEQYF.

The chain uses TRBV3-1 and TRBJ1-2, with 7 bases matching TRBD1. The V segment lost 1 base and the J segment 4 bases; nucleotides outside the gene matches: 9. Germline CDR1 is LGHDT and CDR2 is YNNKEL (reference sequence). CDR3 length: 16 residues. The CDR3 DNA reads TGTGCCAGCAGCCAAGGGGACAGAGGGGAGACCTATGGCTACACCTTC. Translated: CASSQGDRGETYGYTF.

This clonotype was counted only a few times. The chain joins TRBV29-1 to TRBJ2-5; no clear D gene. Trimming took 3 bases from V and 3 from J, leaving 5 bases between them. In germline, CDR1 is SQVTM, CDR2 ANQGSEA. This CDR3 is 11 amino acids long. The CDR3 DNA reads TGCAGCGTTGAGCCCGAAGAGACCCAGTACTTC. It yields the protein CSVEPEETQYF.

This clonotype turned up a few times. J is TRBJ1-4 and V is TRBV6-5; tentative D call: TRBD1 (5 bases). CDR1 and CDR2 (germline): MNHEY, SVGAGI. V was trimmed by 5 bases and J by 10 bases, leaving 17 bases between them. This CDR3 comprises 14 residues. CDR3 sequence (DNA): TGTGCCAGCAGTCAGGACACATCGAGGGGAAAACTGTTTTTT. This sequence encodes CASSQDTSRGKLFF.

This rearrangement joins TRBV28 to TRBJ2-3; TRBD2 agrees at 7 bases. The germline V gene encodes CDR1 MDHEN and CDR2 SYDVKM. The CDR3 is made up of 14 amino acids. V shed 6 bases, J shed 4 bases, and the junction held 7 bases outside the gene matches. CDR3 loop: CASRDARGADTQYF. CDR3 DNA sequence: TGTGCCAGCAGAGATGCCCGGGGGGCAGATACGCAGTATTTT. Full variable domain (rest looked up from reference TRBV28 and TRBJ2-3): DVKVTQSSRYLVKRTGEKVFLECVQDMDHENMFWYRQDPGLGLRLIYFSYDVKMKEKGDIPEGYSVSREKKERFSLILESASTNQTSMYLCASRDARGADTQYFGPGTRLTVL.

This rearrangement joins TRBV18 to TRBJ1-1; the D gene is possibly TRBD1 (5 bases). CDR1 KGHSH and CDR2 LQKENI come from the germline V gene. V was clipped by 3 bases and J by 3 bases, with 14 bases between them. This CDR3 spans 15 amino acids. In DNA form, the CDR3 reads TGTGCCAGCTCACCTAGGGACGGAAAACACACTGAAGCTTTCTTT. It encodes CASSPRDGKHTEAFF.

The chain is built from TRBV15 and TRBJ2-5, with 8 positions matching TRBD1. This CDR3 is built from 13 residues. In germline, CDR1 is LNHNV, CDR2 YYDKDF (reference sequence). V lost 10 bases to trimming and J lost 3 bases; unmatched junction nucleotides: 7. CDR3 in DNA: TGTGCCATATCCAGGGGGCCGGAAGAGACCCAGTACTTC. Its translation is CAISRGPEETQYF.

This rearrangement joins TRBV19 to TRBJ2-1, with TRBD2 as a possible D gene (5 bases). V gave up 3 bases and J gave up 2 bases, with 11 bases separating them. The CDR3 is 15 amino acids. The germline V gene encodes CDR1 LNHDA and CDR2 SQIVND (reference sequence). The CDR3 is CASSMWEPTYNEQFF. Written as DNA, the CDR3 is TGTGCCAGTAGTATGTGGGAGCCAACCTACAATGAGCAGTTCTTC.

This clonotype came up a few times. The chain has TRBV7-8 and TRBJ2-5; 11 bases are shared with TRBD1. The V segment lost 4 bases and the J segment 2 bases; nucleotides outside the gene matches: 6. Per the germline V gene, CDR1 is SGHVS and CDR2 is FQNEAQ. CDR3 length equals 16 residues. The CDR3 reads CASSSTDRGQQETQYF. CDR3 coding DNA: TGTGCCAGCAGCTCCACGGACAGGGGGCAGCAAGAGACCCAGTACTTC.

This clonotype was observed a handful of times. This chain connects TRBV5-4 to TRBJ2-1; TRBD2 matches 7 bases. CDR3 length: 15 amino acids. The germline V gene has CDR1 SGHNT and CDR2 YYREEE (reference sequence). Trimming took 4 bases from V and 10 from J; bases not matched to a gene: 14. The CDR3 reads CASSQSALRGGEQFF. CDR3 DNA sequence: TGTGCCAGCAGCCAATCCGCCCTCCGCGGGGGAGAGCAGTTCTTC.

The sample holds a few counts of this clonotype. The chain links TRBV27 to TRBJ1-5; the D is unclear. The germline gives CDR1 MNHEY, CDR2 SMNVEV (reference sequence). This CDR3 has 14 amino acids. V lost 3 bases and J lost 1, with 7 bases in between. CDR3 sequence (DNA): TGTGCCAGCAGTTTCCTTTCAAGCAATCAGCCCCAGCATTTT. Translation: CASSFLSSNQPQHF.

The chain uses TRBV27 and TRBJ1-2; D unresolved. Trimming removed 2 bases from V and 2 bases from J, with 12 bases in between. The CDR3 covers 15 residues. Germline loops: CDR1 MNHEY, CDR2 SMNVEV (reference sequence). DNA of the CDR3: TGTGCCAGCAGTTTAAGTGTCAGTAACAACTATGGCTACACCTTC. The encoded protein is CASSLSVSNNYGYTF.

In the case of this clonotype: One base away lies a much larger clone, so this may be a sequencing read error. The CDR3 nucleotides read TGTGCCAGCAGCTTAGTGCTGGCCGGGAGTAGGAAGCAGTTCTTC. Translating it yields CASSLVLAGSRKQFF. The chain recombines TRBV7-2 with TRBJ2-1, with a tentative D call TRBD2 (6 bases). Germline-derived CDR1 and CDR2 are SGHTA and FQGNSA. The V and J ends lost 1 base and 11 bases respectively, with 18 bases between them. The CDR3 loop spans 15 amino acids. Complete variable domain (other parts from reference TRBV7-2 and TRBJ2-1): GAGVSQSPSNKVTEKGKDVELRCDPISGHTALYWYRQSLGQGLEFLIYFQGNSAPDKSGLPSDRFSAERTGGSVSTLTIQRTQQEDSAVYLCASSLVLAGSRKQFFGPGTRLTVL.

V and J are TRBV6-1 and TRBJ1-1; D possibly corresponds to TRBD1 (5 bases). CDR3 size: 14 residues. The germline V gene encodes CDR1 MNHNS and CDR2 SASEGT. Deletions cut 3 bases from V and 4 bases from J, with 12 bases between. The CDR3 is CASSDGAAGTEAFF. The CDR3, as DNA: TGTGCCAGCAGTGATGGGGCGGCCGGCACTGAAGCTTTCTTT.

This clonotype showed up just a few times. The chain is built from TRBV6-2 or TRBV6-3 and TRBJ2-1; 10 bases match TRBD2. V shed 5 bases, J shed 4 bases, and the junction held 5 bases outside the gene matches. The germline V gene encodes CDR1 MNHEY and CDR2 SVGEGT. This CDR3 contains 15 residues. The CDR3 protein is CASSQKTSGYNEQFF. CDR3 nucleotide sequence: TGTGCCAGCAGTCAGAAGACTAGCGGGTACAATGAGCAGTTCTTC.

Only a few counts were recorded for this clonotype. This chain joins TRBV3-1 and TRBJ2-1; unclear D gene. The CDR3 runs 15 residues. The V gene's germline CDR1 is LGHDT and CDR2 YNNKEL (reference sequence). V lost 1 base and J 9 bases, leaving 16 bases between the germline ends. CDR3 loop: CASSQAAHPGAEQFF. In DNA form, the CDR3 reads TGTGCCAGCAGCCAAGCGGCCCATCCTGGCGCTGAGCAGTTCTTC.

In this sample, this clonotype turned up a few times. The chain carries TRBV6-2 or TRBV6-3 and TRBJ2-1; 9 bases match TRBD2. Germline assignment: CDR1 MNHEY and CDR2 SVGEGT. The CDR3 has 17 amino acids. V dropped 1 base and J dropped 1; count of bases not matched to a gene: 5. The CDR3 is CASSYLGLAGSYNEQFF. DNA for the CDR3: TGTGCCAGCAGTTACTTGGGGCTAGCGGGATCCTACAATGAGCAGTTCTTC.

The CDR3 coding sequence is TGTGCCAGCACTAGGGGAGGGGGTGATTCACCCCTCCACTTT. Translation: CASTRGGGDSPLHF. J is TRBJ1-6 and V is TRBV7-6; maybe TRBD1 (6 bases). Germline CDR1 reads SGHVS; CDR2 reads FNYEAQ. V was shortened by 7 bases and J by 8 bases, with 15 bases between the two germline ends. The CDR3 is made up of 14 amino acids. The full variable domain, rest sourced from reference TRBV7-6 and TRBJ1-6, is GAGVSQSPRYKVTKRGQDVALRCDPISGHVSLYWYRQALGQGPEFLTYFNYEAQQDKSGLPNDRFSAERPEGSISTLTIQRTEQRDSAMYRCASTRGGGDSPLHFGNGTRLTVT.

This clonotype was observed a handful of times. The chain employs TRBV24-1 and TRBJ2-2, with D hard to call. The V and J ends lost 3 bases and 5 bases respectively, with 9 bases between them. Germline assignment: CDR1 KGHDR and CDR2 SFDVKD. The CDR3 is 14 residues long. This CDR3 reads CATSDLRHTGELFF. CDR3 DNA: TGTGCCACCAGTGATCTAAGACATACCGGGGAGCTGTTTTTT.

This clonotype showed up just once. The chain employs TRBV11-2 and TRBJ2-1, with 11 bases that match TRBD2. With V trimmed by 3 bases and J by 9 bases, 4 bases remained unmatched. The CDR3 extends over 14 amino acids. Germline values: CDR1 SGHAT, CDR2 FQNNGV. The CDR3 protein is CASSFSLAGGEQFF. For the CDR3, the DNA is TGTGCCAGCAGCTTTTCCCTAGCGGGGGGTGAGCAGTTCTTC.

There are many counts of this clonotype. The rearrangement joins TRBV7-2 to TRBJ1-1, with unresolved D. V shed 1 base and J shed 1 base, with 7 bases lying between them. Germline V lookup: CDR1 SGHTA, CDR2 FQGNSA. This CDR3 region has 14 residues. This CDR3 is CASSLGSPNTEAFF. The CDR3 nucleotides are TGTGCCAGCAGCTTAGGAAGCCCGAACACTGAAGCTTTCTTT. The full variable domain, with the rest looked up from reference TRBV7-2 and TRBJ1-1, is GAGVSQSPSNKVTEKGKDVELRCDPISGHTALYWYRQSLGQGLEFLIYFQGNSAPDKSGLPSDRFSAERTGGSVSTLTIQRTQQEDSAVYLCASSLGSPNTEAFFGQGTRLTVV.

This clonotype was detected only a few times. The chain employs TRBV7-9 and TRBJ2-1; D possibly matches TRBD1 or TRBD2 (5 bases each). V lost 4 bases and J 6 bases, leaving 13 bases between the germline ends. The CDR3 sequence is 14 residues long. The germline gives CDR1 SEHNR, CDR2 FQNEAQ (reference sequence). The CDR3 protein is CASSSIGASNEQFF. The CDR3, as DNA: TGTGCCAGCAGCTCCATCGGGGCTTCCAATGAGCAGTTCTTC.

The chain employs TRBV6-2 or TRBV6-3 and TRBJ2-7; D gene unclear. This CDR3 spans 13 amino acids. Trimming took off 0 bases at V and 7 bases at J, with 10 bases between the two ends. Germline V gene data show CDR1 as MNHEY and CDR2 as SVGEGT. This CDR3 reads CASSYSRVGEQYV. CDR3 DNA sequence: TGTGCCAGCAGTTACTCGAGAGTGGGGGAGCAGTACGTC.